Listed below are T cell receptor beta chains from one sample, sequenced in a study of Graves' ophthalmopathy and Graves' hyperthyroidism. Each CDR3 protein is one row after TCRdb ran MiXCR on the multiplex PCR reads. The sample lists about 1.2 million distinct CDR3 sequences, less than 45% occurring once. The specimen was peripheral blood or thyroid tissue (not recorded which). These receptors came from an adult man with Graves' hyperthyroidism. Both conserved end residues are part of each CDR3.

v_call: TRBV6-4; j_call: TRBJ1-2; cdr3_aa: CASSVEQGSYGYTF
v_call: TRBV28; j_call: TRBJ1-5; cdr3_aa: CASGWSNQPQHF
v_call: TRBV12-3/TRBV12-4; j_call: TRBJ1-1; cdr3_aa: CASSFREDSTEAFF
v_call: TRBV12-3/TRBV12-4; j_call: TRBJ1-5; cdr3_aa: CASSLSPPTDKPQHF
v_call: TRBV12-3/TRBV12-4; j_call: TRBJ1-2; cdr3_aa: CASSPDGTYYGYTF
v_call: TRBV7-9; j_call: TRBJ2-7; cdr3_aa: CASSLEGLLSYEQYF
v_call: TRBV9; j_call: TRBJ2-2; cdr3_aa: CASSQGRGDHTGELFF
v_call: TRBV4-1; j_call: TRBJ2-7; cdr3_aa: CASSQDGPPGFYEQYF
v_call: TRBV10-1; j_call: TRBJ1-4; cdr3_aa: CASSAPQGNEKLFF
v_call: TRBV15; j_call: TRBJ2-5; cdr3_aa: CATSRDGGVETQYF
v_call: TRBV7-9; j_call: TRBJ1-6; cdr3_aa: CASSLGVMSARGSPLHF
v_call: TRBV5-1; j_call: TRBJ1-5; cdr3_aa: CASSLFRGRASNQPQHF
v_call: TRBV18; j_call: TRBJ2-7; cdr3_aa: CASSPGRTGLYEQYF
v_call: TRBV29-1; j_call: TRBJ2-5; cdr3_aa: CSVVPGGRAWETQYF
v_call: TRBV14; j_call: TRBJ2-7; cdr3_aa: CASSQAWGLEQYF
v_call: TRBV28; j_call: TRBJ2-6; cdr3_aa: CASIPSQGTGANVLTF
v_call: TRBV7-9; j_call: TRBJ2-2; cdr3_aa: CASSTLAAGMILRELFF
v_call: TRBV7-2; j_call: TRBJ1-4; cdr3_aa: CASSFDRREKLFF
v_call: TRBV6-5; j_call: TRBJ2-5; cdr3_aa: CASSYGTRGAETQYF
v_call: TRBV5-1; j_call: TRBJ2-2; cdr3_aa: CASSREGTGELFF
v_call: TRBV5-5; j_call: TRBJ1-1; cdr3_aa: CASSFGVSLPPNTEAFF
v_call: TRBV5-1; j_call: TRBJ2-7; cdr3_aa: CASSQVLAGGTYEQYF
v_call: TRBV20-1; j_call: TRBJ2-7; cdr3_aa: CSATPGHEQYF
v_call: TRBV11-2; j_call: TRBJ2-2; cdr3_aa: CASSLVASGGTGELFF
v_call: TRBV6-5; j_call: TRBJ1-2; cdr3_aa: CASSYNFLDGYTF
v_call: TRBV10-3; j_call: TRBJ2-7; cdr3_aa: CAIRDTGTEQYF